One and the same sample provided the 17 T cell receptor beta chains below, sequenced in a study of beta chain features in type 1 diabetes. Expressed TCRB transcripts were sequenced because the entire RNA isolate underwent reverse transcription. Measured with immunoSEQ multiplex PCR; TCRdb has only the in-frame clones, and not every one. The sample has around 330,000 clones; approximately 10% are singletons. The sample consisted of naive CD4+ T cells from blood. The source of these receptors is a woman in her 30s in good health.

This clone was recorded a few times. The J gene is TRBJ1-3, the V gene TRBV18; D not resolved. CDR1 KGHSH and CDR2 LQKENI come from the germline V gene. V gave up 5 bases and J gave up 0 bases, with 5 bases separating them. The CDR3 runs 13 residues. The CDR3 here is CASSKASGNTIYF. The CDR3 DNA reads TGTGCCAGCTCAAAAGCCTCTGGAAACACCATATATTTT.

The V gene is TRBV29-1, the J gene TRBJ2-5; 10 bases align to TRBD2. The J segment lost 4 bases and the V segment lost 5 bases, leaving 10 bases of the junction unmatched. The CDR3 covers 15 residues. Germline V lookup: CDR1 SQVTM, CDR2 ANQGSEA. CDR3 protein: CSVCILAGVLETQYF. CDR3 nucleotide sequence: TGCAGCGTTTGTATCCTAGCGGGAGTCCTAGAGACCCAGTACTTC.

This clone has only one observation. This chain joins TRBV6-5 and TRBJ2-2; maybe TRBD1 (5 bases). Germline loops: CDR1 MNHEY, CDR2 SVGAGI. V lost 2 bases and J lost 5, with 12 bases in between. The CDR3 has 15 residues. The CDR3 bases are TGTGCCAGCAGTTACGGGCAGGGATTGACCGGGGAGCTGTTTTTT. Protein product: CASSYGQGLTGELFF.

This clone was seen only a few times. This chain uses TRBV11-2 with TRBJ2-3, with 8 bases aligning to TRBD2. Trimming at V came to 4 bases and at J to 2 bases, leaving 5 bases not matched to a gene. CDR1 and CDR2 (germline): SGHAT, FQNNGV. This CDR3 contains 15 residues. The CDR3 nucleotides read TGTGCCAGCAGCTCCCAACTAGCGGACACAGATACGCAGTATTTT. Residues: CASSSQLADTDTQYF.

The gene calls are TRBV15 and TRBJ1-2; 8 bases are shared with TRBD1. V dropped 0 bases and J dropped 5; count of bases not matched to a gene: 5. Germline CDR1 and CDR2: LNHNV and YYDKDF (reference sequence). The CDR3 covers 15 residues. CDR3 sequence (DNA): TGTGCCACCAGCAGAGATCTGACAGGGGTTTATGGCTACACCTTC. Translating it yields CATSRDLTGVYGYTF.

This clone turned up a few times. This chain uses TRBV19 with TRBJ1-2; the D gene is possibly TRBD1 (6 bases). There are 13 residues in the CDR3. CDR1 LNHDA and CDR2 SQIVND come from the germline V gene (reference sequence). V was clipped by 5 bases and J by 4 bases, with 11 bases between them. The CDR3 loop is CASSSRQVYGYTF. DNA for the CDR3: TGTGCCAGTAGTTCCAGACAGGTCTATGGCTACACCTTC.

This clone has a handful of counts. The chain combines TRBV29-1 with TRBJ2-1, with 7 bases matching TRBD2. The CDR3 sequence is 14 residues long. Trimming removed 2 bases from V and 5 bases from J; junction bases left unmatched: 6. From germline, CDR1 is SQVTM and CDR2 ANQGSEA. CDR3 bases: TGCAGCGTTGAATCACTAGCGTCTAACAATGAGCAGTTCTTC. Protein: CSVESLASNNEQFF.

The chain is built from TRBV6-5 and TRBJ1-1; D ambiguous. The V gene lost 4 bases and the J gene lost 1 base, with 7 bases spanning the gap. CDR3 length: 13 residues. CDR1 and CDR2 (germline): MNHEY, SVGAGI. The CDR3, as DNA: TGTGCCAGCAGTTCTTACGGGAACACTGAAGCTTTCTTT. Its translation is CASSSYGNTEAFF.

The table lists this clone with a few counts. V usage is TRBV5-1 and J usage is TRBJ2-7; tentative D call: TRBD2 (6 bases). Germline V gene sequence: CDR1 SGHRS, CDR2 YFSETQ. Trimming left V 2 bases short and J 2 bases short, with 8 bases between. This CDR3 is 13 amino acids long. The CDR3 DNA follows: TGCGCCAGCAGCTTATCTAGCGCCTACGAGCAGTACTTC. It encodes CASSLSSAYEQYF.

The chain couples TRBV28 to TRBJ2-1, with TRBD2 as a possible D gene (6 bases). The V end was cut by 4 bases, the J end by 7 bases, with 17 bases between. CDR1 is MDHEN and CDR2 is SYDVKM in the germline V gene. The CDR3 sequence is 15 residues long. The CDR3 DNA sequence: TGTGCCAGCAGTTCCCCCTCGGGAGTGCGGAATGAGCAGTTCTTC. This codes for CASSSPSGVRNEQFF.

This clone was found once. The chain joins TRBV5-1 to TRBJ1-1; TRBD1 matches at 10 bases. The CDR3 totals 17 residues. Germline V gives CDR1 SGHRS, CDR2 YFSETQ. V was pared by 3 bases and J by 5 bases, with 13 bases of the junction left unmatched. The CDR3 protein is CASSSETGGSIVTEAFF. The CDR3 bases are TGCGCCAGCAGCTCTGAGACAGGGGGCTCTATTGTTACTGAAGCTTTCTTT.

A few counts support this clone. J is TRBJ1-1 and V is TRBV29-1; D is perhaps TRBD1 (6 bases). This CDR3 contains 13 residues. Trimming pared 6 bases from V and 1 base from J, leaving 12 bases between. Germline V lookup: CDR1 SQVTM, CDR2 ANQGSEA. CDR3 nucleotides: TGCAGCGTAGGACAGTTCTCGAACACTGAAGCTTTCTTT. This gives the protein CSVGQFSNTEAFF. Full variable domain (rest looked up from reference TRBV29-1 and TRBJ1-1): SAVISQKPSRDICQRGTSLTIQCQVDSQVTMMFWYRQQPGQSLTLIATANQGSEATYESGFVIDKFPISRPNLTFSTLTVSNMSPEDSSIYLCSVGQFSNTEAFFGQGTRLTVV.

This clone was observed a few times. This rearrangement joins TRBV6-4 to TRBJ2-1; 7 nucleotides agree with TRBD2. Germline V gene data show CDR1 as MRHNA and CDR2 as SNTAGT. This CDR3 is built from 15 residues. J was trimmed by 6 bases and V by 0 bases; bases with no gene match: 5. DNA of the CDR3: TGTGCCAGCAGTGACTCCGGGAGGAATAGCAATGAGCAGTTCTTC. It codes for CASSDSGRNSNEQFF.

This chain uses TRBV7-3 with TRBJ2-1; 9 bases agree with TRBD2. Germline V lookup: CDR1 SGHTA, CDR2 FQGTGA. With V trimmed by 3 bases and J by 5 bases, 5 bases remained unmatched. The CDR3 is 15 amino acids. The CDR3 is CASSLGGRAHNEQFF. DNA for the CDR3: TGTGCCAGCAGCTTGGGCGGGAGGGCTCACAATGAGCAGTTCTTC.

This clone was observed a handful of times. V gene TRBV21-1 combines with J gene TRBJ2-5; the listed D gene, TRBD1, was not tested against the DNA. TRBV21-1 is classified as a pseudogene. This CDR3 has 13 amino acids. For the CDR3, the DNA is TGTGCCCGACCGGGACAGGACCAAGAGACCCAGTACTTC. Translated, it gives CARPGQDQETQYF.

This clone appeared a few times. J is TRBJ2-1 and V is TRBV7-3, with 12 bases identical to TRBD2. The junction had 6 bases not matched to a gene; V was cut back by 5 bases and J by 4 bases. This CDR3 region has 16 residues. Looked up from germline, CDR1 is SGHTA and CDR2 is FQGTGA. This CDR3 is CASSASGTSGYNEQFF. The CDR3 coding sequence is TGTGCCAGCAGCGCTTCCGGGACTAGCGGGTACAATGAGCAGTTCTTC.

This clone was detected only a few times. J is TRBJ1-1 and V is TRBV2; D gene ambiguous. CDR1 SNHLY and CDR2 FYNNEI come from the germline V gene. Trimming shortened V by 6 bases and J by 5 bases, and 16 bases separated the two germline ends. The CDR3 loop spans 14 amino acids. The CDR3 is CASSPQSSGTEAFF. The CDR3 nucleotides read TGTGCCAGCAGCCCTCAGTCATCGGGGACTGAAGCTTTCTTT.